This note documents a single T cell receptor beta chain sequence. Its antigen is currently unknown. The V gene's germline CDR1 is ENHRY and CDR2 SYGVKD. CDR3 length: 15 residues. TCRdb reprocessed the 5' RACE reads, keeping one entry per CDR3 protein, no DNA. In all, the sample yields some 160,000 distinct CDR3 sequences. These data belong to a study of monozygotic twins with inflammatory bowel disease. Study-level results: Patient-to-patient differences in immunosuppressive treatment may have added variability to the repertoires.

The source is a human donor with ulcerative colitis or Crohn's disease, or a healthy co-twin of an affected twin (not recorded which). The chain couples TRBV10-3 to TRBJ2-1. Material: blood. CDR3 region: CAISVNPSSYNEQFF.